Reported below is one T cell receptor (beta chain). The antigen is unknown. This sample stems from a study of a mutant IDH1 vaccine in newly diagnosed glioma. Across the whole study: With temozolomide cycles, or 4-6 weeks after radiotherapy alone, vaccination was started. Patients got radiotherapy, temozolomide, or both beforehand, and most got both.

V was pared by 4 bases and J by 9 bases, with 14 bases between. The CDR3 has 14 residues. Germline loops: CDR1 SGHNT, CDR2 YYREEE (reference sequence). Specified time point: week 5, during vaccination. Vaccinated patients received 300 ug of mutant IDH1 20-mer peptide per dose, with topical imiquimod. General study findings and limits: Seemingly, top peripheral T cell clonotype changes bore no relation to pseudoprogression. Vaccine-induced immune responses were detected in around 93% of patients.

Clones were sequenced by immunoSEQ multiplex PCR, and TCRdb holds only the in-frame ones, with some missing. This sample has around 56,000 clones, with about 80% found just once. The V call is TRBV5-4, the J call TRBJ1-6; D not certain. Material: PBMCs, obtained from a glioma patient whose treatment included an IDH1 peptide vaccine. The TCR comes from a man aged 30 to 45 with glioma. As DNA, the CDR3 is TGTGCCAGCAGCCAAGGTTTTCCTGGTTCACCCCTCCACTTT. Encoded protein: CASSQGFPGSPLHF.